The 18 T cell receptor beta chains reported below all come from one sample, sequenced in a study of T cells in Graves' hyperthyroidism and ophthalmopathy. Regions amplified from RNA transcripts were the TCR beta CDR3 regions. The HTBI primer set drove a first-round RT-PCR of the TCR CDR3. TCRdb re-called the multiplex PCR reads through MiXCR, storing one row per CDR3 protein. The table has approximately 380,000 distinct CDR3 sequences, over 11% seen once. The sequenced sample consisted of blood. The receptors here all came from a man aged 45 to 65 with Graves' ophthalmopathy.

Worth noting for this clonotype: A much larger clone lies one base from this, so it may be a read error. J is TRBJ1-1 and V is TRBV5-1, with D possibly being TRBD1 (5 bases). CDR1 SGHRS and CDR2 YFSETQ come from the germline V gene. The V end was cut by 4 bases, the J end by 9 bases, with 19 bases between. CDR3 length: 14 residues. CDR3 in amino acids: CASSITRGDPQAFF. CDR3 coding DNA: TGCGCCAGCAGCATTACAAGGGGCGATCCGCAAGCTTTCTTT.

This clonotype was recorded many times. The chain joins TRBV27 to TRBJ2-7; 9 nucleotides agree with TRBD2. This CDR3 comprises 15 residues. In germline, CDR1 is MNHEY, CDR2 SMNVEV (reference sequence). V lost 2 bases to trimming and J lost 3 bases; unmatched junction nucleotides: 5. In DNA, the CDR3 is TGTGCCAGCAGTTTAAATCCTAGCGGGATCTACGAGCAGTACTTC. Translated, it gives CASSLNPSGIYEQYF.

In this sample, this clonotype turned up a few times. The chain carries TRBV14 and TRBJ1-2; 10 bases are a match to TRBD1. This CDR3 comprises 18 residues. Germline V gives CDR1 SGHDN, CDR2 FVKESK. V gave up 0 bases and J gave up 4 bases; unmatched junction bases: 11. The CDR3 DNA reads TGTGCCAGCAGCCAAGATGTCGACAGGGGGCCCGAAAGCTATGGCTACACCTTC. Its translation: CASSQDVDRGPESYGYTF.

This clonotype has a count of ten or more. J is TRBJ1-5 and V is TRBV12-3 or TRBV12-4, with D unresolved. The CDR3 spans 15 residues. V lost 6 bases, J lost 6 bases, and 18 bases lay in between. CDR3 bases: TGTGCCAGCAGCCGCGAACCGGGCCTTAGTCAGCCCCAGCATTTT. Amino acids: CASSREPGLSQPQHF.

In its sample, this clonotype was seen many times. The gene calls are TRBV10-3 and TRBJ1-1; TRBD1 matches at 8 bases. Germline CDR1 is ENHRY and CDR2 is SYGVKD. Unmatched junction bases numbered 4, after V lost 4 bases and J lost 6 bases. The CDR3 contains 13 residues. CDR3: CAISATGVAEAFF. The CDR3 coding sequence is TGTGCCATCAGTGCGACAGGGGTCGCTGAAGCTTTCTTT.

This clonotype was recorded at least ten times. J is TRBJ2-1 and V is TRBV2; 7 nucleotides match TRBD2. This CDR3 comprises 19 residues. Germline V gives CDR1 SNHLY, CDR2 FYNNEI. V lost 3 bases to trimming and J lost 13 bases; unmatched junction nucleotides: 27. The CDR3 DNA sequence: TGTGCCAGCAGTGATAGACGGGCCGTATATCGGGGGGTTTCCTCCAACCAGTTCTTC. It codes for CASSDRRAVYRGVSSNQFF.

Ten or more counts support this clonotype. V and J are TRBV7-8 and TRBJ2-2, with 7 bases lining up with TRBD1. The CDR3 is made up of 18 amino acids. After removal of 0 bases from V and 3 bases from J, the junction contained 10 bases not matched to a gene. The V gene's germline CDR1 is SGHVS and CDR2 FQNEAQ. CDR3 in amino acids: CASSLAGYRDRDTGELFF. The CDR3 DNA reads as TGTGCCAGCAGCTTAGCAGGGTATCGAGACAGGGACACCGGGGAGCTGTTTTTT.

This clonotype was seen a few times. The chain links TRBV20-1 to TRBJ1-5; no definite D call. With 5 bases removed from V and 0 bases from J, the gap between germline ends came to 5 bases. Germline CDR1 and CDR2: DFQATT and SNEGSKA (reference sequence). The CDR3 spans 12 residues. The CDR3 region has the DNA TGCAGTGCTGACGATAGCAATCAGCCCCAGCATTTT. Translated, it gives CSADDSNQPQHF.

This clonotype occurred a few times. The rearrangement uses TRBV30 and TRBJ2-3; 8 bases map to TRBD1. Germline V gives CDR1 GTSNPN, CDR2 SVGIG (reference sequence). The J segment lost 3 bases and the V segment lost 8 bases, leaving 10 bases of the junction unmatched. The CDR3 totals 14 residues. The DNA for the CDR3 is TGTGCCACGACAGGGGCAGGTGAAACAGATACGCAGTATTTT. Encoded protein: CATTGAGETDTQYF.

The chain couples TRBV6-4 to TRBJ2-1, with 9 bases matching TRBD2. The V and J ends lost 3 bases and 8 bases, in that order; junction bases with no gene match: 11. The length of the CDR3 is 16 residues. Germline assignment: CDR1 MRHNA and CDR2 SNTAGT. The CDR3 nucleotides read TGTGCCAGCAGTGAAACTTTAGCGGGAGCTGCGGATGAGCAGTTCTTC. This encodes CASSETLAGAADEQFF.

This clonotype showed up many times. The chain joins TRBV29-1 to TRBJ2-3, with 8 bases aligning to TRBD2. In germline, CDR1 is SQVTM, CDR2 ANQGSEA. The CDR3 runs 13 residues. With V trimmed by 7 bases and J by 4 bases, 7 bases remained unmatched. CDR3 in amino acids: CSGKREKSDTQYF. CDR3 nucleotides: TGCAGCGGGAAGCGGGAGAAATCAGATACGCAGTATTTT.

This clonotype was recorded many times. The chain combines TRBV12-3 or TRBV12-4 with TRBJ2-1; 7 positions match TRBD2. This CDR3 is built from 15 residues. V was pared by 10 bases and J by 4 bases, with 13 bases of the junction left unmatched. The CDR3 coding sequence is TGTGCCAACCGTCAATTTAGCGGGTCGTACAATGAGCAGTTCTTC. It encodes CANRQFSGSYNEQFF.

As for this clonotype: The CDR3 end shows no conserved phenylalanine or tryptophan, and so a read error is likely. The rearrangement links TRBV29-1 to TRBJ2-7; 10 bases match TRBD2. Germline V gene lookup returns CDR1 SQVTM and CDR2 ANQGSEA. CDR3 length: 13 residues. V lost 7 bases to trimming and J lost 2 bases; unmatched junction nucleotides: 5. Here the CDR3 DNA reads TGCAGCGGTACTAGCGGGGTCCCCTACGAGCAGTACCTC. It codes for CSGTSGVPYEQYL.

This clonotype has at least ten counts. CDR3 DNA sequence: TGTGCCAGCAGCCGAATCGGTTCGGACTACGAGCAGTACTTC. The encoded protein is CASSRIGSDYEQYF. The chain recombines TRBV14 with TRBJ2-7; D is undetermined. The germline V and J ends were trimmed by 4 bases and 3 bases, with 13 bases remaining between them. Germline assignment: CDR1 SGHDN and CDR2 FVKESK. The CDR3 sequence is 14 residues long.

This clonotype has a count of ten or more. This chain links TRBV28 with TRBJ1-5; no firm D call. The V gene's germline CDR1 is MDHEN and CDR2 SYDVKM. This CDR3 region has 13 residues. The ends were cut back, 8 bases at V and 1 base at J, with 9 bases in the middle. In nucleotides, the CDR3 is TGTGCCAGCGTCCGGGAGAGCAATCAGCCCCAGCATTTT. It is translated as CASVRESNQPQHF.

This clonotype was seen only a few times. CDR3 coding DNA: TGCAGTGCTAGAGAACCTCTCGGCAACTACAATGAGCAGTTCTTC. This sequence encodes CSAREPLGNYNEQFF. V usage is TRBV20-1 and J usage is TRBJ2-1, with D uncertain. CDR1 and CDR2 (germline): DFQATT, SNEGSKA (reference sequence). There are 15 residues in the CDR3. The V end was cut by 0 bases, the J end by 3 bases, with 12 bases between.

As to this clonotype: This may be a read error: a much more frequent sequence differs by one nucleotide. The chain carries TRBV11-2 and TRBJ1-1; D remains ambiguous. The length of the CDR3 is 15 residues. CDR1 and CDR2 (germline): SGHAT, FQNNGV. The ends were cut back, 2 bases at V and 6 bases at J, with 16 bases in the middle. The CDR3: CASSLYSTTNAEAFF. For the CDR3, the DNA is TGTGCCAGCAGCTTATACAGCACAACTAACGCTGAAGCTTTCTTT.

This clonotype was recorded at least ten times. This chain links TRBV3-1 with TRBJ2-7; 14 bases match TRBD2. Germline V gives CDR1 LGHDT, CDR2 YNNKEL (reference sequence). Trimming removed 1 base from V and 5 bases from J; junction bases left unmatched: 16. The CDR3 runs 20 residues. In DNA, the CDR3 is TGTGCCAGCAGCCAAGGCCCCCTAAGGGGACTAGCGGGAGCAGGAGACGAGCAGTACTTC. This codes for CASSQGPLRGLAGAGDEQYF.